This record covers a single TCR beta chain. Its specificity is not known. This table comes from immunoSEQ multiplex PCR, and its TCRdb copy is limited to in-frame clones, with some not included. The top ten clones hold about 10% of a sample with approximately 84,000 clones, roughly 85% of them seen once. Germline-derived CDR1 and CDR2 are MDHEN and SYDVKM. The CDR3 totals 14 residues. Trimming removed 5 bases at V and 5 bases at J, with 16 bases between. The data stem from a study of T cell responses to AZD1222 COVID-19 vaccine. General observations from the study: Donor demographics were predominantly white British with a female majority; clonal diversity may be underestimated.

This receptor was taken from an adult who received the AZD1222 COVID-19 vaccine. The chain recombines TRBV28 with TRBJ2-7, with D perhaps matching TRBD1 or TRBD2 (5 bases each). The sample was peripheral blood, taken 28 days after the second AZD1222 dose. The CDR3 DNA sequence: TGTGCCAGCAGTCGCCTGTCTGGGACGGACGAGCAGTACTTC. Its protein product is CASSRLSGTDEQYF. Using reference TRBV28 and TRBJ2-7 for the parts outside the CDR3, the full variable domain is DVKVTQSSRYLVKRTGEKVFLECVQDMDHENMFWYRQDPGLGLRLIYFSYDVKMKEKGDIPEGYSVSREKKERFSLILESASTNQTSMYLCASSRLSGTDEQYFGPGTRLTVT.